This record looks at one T cell receptor beta chain sequence and its context. What it recognizes is unknown. This sample is part of a study of CD8 T cells in Susac syndrome. Study results and caveats: Only a relatively small number of individuals were included in the TCR sequencing and HLA analysis.

RNA amounts of roughly 0.5 to 1 ug underwent reverse transcription with random hexamers. A multiplex approach, immunoSEQ multiplex PCR, amplified TCR beta CDR3 across 54 Vbeta and 13 Jbeta. TCRdb fed the immunoSEQ multiplex PCR reads into MiXCR, producing one record per CDR3 protein. The repertoire holds around 160,000 distinct CDR3 sequences, roughly 93% seen once, with about 0.14% in the top ten. High-throughput TCR beta sequencing covered peripheral CD8+ and CD4+ T cells. Negative isolation was used for CD8+ and CD4+ T cells, and FACS enrichment was applied to TEMRA cells. V was shortened by 6 bases and J by 2 bases, with 14 bases between the two germline ends. CDR3 size: 14 residues.

Sequenced material: CD4+ T cells from PBMCs. This clonotype was obtained from a human donor in good health. The chain carries TRBV12-3 or TRBV12-4 and TRBJ2-7; D remains unclear. CDR3 sequence reads: CASSYDNGPYEQYF. The CDR3 region has the DNA TGTGCCAGCAGCTATGACAACGGTCCCTACGAGCAGTACTTC.